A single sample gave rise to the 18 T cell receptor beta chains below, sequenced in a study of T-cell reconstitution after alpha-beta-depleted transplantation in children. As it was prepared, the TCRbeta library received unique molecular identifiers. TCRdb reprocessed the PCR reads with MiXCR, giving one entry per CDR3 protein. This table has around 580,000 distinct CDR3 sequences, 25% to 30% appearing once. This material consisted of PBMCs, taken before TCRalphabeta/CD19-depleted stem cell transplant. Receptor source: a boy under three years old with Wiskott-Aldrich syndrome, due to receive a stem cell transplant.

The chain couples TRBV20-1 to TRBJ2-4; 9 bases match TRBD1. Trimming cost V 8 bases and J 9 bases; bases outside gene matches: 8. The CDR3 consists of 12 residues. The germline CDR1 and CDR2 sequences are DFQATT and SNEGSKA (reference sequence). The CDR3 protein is CSPGQGGSIQYF. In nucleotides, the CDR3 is TGCAGTCCGGGACAGGGAGGGAGCATTCAGTACTTC.

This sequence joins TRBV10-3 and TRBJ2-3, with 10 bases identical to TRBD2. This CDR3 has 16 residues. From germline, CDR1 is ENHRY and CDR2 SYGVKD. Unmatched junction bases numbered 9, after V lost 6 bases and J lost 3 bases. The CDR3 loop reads CAIRPRTSGGTDTQYF. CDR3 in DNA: TGTGCCATCAGACCCCGGACTAGCGGAGGGACAGATACGCAGTATTTT.

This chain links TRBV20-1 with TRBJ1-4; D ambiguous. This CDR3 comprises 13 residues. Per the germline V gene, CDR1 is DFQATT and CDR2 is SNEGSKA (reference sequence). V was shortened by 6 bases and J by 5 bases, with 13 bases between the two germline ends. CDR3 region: CSARVRVNEKLFF. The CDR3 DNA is TGCAGTGCCCGGGTGAGGGTGAATGAAAAACTGTTTTTT.

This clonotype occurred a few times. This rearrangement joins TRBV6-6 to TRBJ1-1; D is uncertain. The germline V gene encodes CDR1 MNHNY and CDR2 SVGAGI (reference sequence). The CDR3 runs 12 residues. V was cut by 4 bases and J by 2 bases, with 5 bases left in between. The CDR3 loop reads CASSSRNTEAFF. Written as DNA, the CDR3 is TGTGCCAGCAGTTCCCGTAACACTGAAGCTTTCTTT.

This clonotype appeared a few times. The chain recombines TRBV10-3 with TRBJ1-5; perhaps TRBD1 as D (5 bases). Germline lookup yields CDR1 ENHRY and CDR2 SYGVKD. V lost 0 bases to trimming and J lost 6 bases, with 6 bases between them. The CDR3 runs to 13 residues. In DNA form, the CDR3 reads TGTGCCATCAGTGAGTCGAGGGGTCAGCCCCAGCATTTT. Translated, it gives CAISESRGQPQHF.

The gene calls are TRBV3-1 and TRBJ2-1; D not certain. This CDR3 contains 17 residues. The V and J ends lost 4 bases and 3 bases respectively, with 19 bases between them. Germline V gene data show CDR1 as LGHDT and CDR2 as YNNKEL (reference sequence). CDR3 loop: CASSRRLRHSRYNEQFF. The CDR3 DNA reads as TGTGCCAGCAGCCGACGACTCCGACACTCCCGCTACAATGAGCAGTTCTTC.

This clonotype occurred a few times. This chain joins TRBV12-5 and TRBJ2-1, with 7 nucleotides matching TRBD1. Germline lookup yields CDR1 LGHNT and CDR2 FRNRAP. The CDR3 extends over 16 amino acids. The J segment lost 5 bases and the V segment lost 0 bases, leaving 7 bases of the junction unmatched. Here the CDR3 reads CASGLVLGQDHNEQFF. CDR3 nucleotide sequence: TGTGCTAGTGGTTTGGTACTAGGACAGGACCACAATGAGCAGTTCTTC.

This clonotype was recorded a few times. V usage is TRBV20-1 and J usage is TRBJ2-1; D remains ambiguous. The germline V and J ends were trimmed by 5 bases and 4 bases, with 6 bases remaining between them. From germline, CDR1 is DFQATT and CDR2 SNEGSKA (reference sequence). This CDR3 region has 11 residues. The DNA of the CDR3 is TGCAGTGCTGCGCTTTACAATGAGCAGTTCTTC. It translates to CSAALYNEQFF.

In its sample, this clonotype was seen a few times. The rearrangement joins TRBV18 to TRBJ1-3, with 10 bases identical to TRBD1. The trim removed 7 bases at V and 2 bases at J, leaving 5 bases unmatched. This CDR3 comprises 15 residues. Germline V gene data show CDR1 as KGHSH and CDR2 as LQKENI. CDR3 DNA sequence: TGTGCCAGCTTGGGACAGGGGACGCCTGGAAACACCATATATTTT. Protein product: CASLGQGTPGNTIYF.

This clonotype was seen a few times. The CDR3 DNA sequence: TGCGCCAGCAGCCCCGGACTAGCGGCCTCCTACAATGAGCAGTTCTTC. It is translated as CASSPGLAASYNEQFF. This chain uses TRBV5-1 with TRBJ2-1, with 10 nucleotides matching TRBD2. The CDR3 length is 16 residues. Trimming took 4 bases from V and 0 from J; bases not matched to a gene: 4. Germline V lookup: CDR1 SGHRS, CDR2 YFSETQ.

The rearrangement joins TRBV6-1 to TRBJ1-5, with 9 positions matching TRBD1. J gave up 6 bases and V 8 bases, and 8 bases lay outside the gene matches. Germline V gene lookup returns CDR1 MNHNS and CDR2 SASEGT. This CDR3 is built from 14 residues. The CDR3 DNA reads TGTGCCAGCTCCGGGACAGGGAAGAGTCAGCCCCAGCATTTT. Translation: CASSGTGKSQPQHF.

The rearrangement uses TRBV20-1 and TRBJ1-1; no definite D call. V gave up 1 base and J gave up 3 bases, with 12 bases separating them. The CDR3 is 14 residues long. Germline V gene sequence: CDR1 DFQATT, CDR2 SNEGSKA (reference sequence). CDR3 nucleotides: TGCAGTGCTAGAGCCCAAAGGCTATACACTGAAGCTTTCTTT. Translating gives CSARAQRLYTEAFF.

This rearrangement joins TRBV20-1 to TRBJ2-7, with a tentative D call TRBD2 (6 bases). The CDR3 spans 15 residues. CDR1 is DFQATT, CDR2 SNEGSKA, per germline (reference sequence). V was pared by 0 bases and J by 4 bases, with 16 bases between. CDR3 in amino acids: CSARDLTGERYEQYF. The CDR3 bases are TGCAGTGCTAGAGATCTGACGGGGGAGAGGTACGAGCAGTACTTC.

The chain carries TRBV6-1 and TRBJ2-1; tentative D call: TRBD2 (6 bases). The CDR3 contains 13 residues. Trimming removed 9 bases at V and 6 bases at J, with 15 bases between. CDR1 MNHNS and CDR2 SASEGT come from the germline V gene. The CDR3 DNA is TGTGCCAGTAGCGGTTGGGGACGCAATGAGCAGTTCTTC. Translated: CASSGWGRNEQFF.

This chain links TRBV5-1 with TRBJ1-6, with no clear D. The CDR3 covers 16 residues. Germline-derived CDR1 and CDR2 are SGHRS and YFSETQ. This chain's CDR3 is CVSSQAGNNYNSPLHF. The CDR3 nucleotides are TGCGTCAGTTCTCAGGCAGGAAACAATTATAATTCACCCCTCCACTTT.

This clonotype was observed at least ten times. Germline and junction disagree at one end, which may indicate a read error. CDR3 coding DNA: TGTGCCAGCAGCTCAGGGTTGAACACCGGGGAGCTGTTTTTT. Its protein product is CASSSGLNTGELFF. This chain joins TRBV5-1 and TRBJ2-2; a weak D match, TRBD1 (5 bases). Per the germline V gene, CDR1 is SGHRS and CDR2 is YFSETQ. CDR3 length: 14 amino acids.

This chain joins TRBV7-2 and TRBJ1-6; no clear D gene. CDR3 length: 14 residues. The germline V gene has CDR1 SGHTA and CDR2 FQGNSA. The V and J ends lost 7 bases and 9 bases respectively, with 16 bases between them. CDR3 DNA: TGTGCCAGCACCCTTGGACTGGGGATTTCACCCCTCCACTTT. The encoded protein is CASTLGLGISPLHF. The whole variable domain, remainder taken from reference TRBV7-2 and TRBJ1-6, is GAGVSQSPSNKVTEKGKDVELRCDPISGHTALYWYRQSLGQGLEFLIYFQGNSAPDKSGLPSDRFSAERTGGSVSTLTIQRTQQEDSAVYLCASTLGLGISPLHFGNGTRLTVT.

The CDR3 loop reads CASRTGDTQYF. CDR3 DNA: TGTGCCAGCAGGACTGGAGATACGCAGTATTTT. The gene calls are TRBV6-2 or TRBV6-3 and TRBJ2-3; D not resolved. The CDR3 loop spans 11 amino acids. Trimming shortened V by 6 bases and J by 5 bases, and 6 bases separated the two germline ends. The germline V gene encodes CDR1 MNHEY and CDR2 SVGEGT.